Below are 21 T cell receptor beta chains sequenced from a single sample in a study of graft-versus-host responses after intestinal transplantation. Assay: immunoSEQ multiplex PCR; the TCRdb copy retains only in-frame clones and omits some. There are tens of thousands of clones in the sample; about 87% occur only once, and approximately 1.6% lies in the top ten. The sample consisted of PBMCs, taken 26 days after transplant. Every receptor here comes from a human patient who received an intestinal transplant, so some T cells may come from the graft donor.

The CDR3 bases are TGTGCCAGAAGCTTATGGCGGAATAACACCGGGGAGCTGTTTTTT. As protein: CARSLWRNNTGELFF. The V gene is TRBV5-3, the J gene TRBJ2-2, with D unclear. TRBV5-3 is an ORF for which the function is uncertain. The V end was cut by 2 bases, the J end by 2 bases, with 10 bases between. CDR3 length: 15 amino acids.

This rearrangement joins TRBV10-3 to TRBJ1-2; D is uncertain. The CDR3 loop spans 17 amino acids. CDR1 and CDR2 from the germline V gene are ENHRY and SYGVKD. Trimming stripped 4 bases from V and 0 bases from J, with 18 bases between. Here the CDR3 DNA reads TGTGCCATCAGTGTGGATAGGGAGGGATTAGCTAACTATGGCTACACCTTC. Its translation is CAISVDREGLANYGYTF.

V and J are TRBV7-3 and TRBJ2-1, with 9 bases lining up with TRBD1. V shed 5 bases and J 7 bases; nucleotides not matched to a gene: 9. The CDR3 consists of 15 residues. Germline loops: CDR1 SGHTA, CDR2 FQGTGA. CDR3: CASSARGGTGNEQFF. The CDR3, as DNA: TGTGCCAGCAGCGCAAGGGGGGGGACAGGGAATGAGCAGTTCTTC.

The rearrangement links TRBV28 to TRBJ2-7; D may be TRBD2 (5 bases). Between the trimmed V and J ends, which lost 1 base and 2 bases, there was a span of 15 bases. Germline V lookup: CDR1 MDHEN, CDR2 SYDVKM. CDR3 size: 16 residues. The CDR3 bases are TGTGCCAGCAGTTTATCGGGGATTGAGGGCCCCTACGAGCAGTACTTC. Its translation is CASSLSGIEGPYEQYF.

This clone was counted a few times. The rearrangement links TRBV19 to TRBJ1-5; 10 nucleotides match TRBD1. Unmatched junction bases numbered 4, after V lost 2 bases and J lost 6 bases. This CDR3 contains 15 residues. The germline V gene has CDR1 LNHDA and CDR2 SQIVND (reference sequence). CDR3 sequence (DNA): TGTGCCAGTAGTATATGGGGACAGGGGATTCAGCCCCAGCATTTT. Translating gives CASSIWGQGIQPQHF. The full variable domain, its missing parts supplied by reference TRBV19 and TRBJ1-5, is DGGITQSPKYLFRKEGQNVTLSCEQNLNHDAMYWYRQDPGQGLRLIYYSQIVNDFQKGDIAEGYSVSREKKESFPLTVTSAQKNPTAFYLCASSIWGQGIQPQHFGDGTRLSIL.

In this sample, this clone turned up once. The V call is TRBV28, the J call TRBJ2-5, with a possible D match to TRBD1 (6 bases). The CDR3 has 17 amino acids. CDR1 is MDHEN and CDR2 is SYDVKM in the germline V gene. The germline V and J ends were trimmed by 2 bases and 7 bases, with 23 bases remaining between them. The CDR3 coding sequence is TGTGCCAGCAGTTTACCCTCCGGGACACCCTTTGGGGGGACCCAGTACTTC. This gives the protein CASSLPSGTPFGGTQYF.

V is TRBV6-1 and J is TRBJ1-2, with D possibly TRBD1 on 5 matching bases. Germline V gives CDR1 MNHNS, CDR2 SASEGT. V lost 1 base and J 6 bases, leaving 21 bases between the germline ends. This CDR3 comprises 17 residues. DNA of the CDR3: TGTGCCAGCAGTGAAGGAGTATCGGACATCCCGACGGATGGCTACACCTTC. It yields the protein CASSEGVSDIPTDGYTF.

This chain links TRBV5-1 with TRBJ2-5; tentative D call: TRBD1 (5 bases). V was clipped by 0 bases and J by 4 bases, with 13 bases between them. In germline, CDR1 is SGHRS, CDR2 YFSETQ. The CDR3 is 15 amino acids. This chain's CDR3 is CASSLGDSRLETQYF. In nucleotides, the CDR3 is TGCGCCAGCAGCTTGGGAGACAGTCGCCTAGAGACCCAGTACTTC.

CDR3 region: CASSFFGDRDLSGELFF. The CDR3 nucleotides read TGTGCCAGCAGCTTTTTTGGGGACAGGGATTTGTCCGGGGAGCTGTTTTTT. The J gene is TRBJ2-2, the V gene TRBV5-4, with 9 bases that match TRBD1. The CDR3 is 17 amino acids. Germline loops: CDR1 SGHNT, CDR2 YYREEE (reference sequence). V was clipped by 2 bases and J by 6 bases; unmatched bases: 11.

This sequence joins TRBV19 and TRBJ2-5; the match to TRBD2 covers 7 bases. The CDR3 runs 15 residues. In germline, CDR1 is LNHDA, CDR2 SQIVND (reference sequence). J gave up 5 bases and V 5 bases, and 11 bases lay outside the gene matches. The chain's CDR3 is CASSGAGLKEETQYF. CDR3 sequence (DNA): TGTGCCAGTAGTGGAGCGGGACTCAAAGAGGAGACCCAGTACTTC.

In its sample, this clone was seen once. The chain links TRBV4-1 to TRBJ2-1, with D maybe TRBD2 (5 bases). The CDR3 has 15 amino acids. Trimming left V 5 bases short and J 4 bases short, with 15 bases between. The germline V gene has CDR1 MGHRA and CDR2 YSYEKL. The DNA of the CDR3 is TGCGCCAGCAGCTCCTTGGGTAGCGAGTACAATGAGCAGTTCTTC. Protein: CASSSLGSEYNEQFF.

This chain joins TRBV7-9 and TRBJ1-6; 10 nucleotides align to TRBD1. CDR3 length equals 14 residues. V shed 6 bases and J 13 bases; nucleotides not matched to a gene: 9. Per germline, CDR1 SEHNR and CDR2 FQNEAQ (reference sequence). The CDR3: CASSGTGAAVPLHF. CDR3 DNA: TGTGCCAGCAGTGGGACAGGGGCCGCTGTTCCCCTCCACTTT.

In DNA form, the CDR3 reads TGTGCCTGGAGCGCGTTTAGGGGCTCCGCTCAGCCCCAGCATTTT. This encodes CAWSAFRGSAQPQHF. V gene TRBV30 combines with J gene TRBJ1-5; the D gene is possibly TRBD1 (5 bases). With 3 bases removed from V and 6 bases from J, the gap between germline ends came to 18 bases. Germline V gene data show CDR1 as GTSNPN and CDR2 as SVGIG (reference sequence). The CDR3 has 15 residues.

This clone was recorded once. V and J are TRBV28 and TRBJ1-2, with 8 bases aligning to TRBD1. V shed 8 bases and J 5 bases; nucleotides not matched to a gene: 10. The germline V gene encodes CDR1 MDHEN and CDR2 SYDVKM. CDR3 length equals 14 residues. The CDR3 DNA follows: TGTGCCAGCTGGACAGGGATTGAGATATATGGCTACACCTTC. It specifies CASWTGIEIYGYTF.

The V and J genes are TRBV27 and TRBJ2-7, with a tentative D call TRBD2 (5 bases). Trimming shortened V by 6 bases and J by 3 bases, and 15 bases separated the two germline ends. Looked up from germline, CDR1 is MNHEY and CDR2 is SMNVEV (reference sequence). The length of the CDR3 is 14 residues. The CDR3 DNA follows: TGTGCCAGCAGAACTTCAGCGGTAAGCTACGAGCAGTACTTC. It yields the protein CASRTSAVSYEQYF.

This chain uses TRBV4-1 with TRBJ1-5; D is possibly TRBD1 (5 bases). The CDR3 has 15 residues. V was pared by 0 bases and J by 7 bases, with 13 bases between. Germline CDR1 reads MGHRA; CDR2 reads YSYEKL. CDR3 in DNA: TGCGCCAGCAGCCAAGATTTCGGGGGGGGACAGCCCCAGCATTTT. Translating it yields CASSQDFGGGQPQHF.

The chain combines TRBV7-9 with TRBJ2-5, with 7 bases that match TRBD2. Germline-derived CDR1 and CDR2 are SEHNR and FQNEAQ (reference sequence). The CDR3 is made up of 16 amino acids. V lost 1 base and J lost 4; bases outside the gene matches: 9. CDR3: CASSLDPAGVGETQYF. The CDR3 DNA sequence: TGTGCCAGCAGCTTAGATCCGGCGGGGGTAGGAGAGACCCAGTACTTC.

The CDR3 region is CASSQFAPRSTGELFF. CDR3 DNA: TGCGCCAGCAGCCAGTTCGCCCCTAGATCCACCGGGGAGCTGTTTTTT. The chain carries TRBV4-1 and TRBJ2-2; unclear D gene. Trimming shortened V by 3 bases and J by 4 bases, and 15 bases separated the two germline ends. The CDR3 loop spans 16 amino acids. CDR1 is MGHRA, CDR2 YSYEKL, per germline.

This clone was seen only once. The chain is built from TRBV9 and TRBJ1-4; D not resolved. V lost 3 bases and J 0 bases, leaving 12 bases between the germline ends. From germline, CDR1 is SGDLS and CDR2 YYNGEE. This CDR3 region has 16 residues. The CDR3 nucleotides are TGTGCCAGCAGCGCACCGACGGAGGCAACTAATGAAAAACTGTTTTTT. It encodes CASSAPTEATNEKLFF.

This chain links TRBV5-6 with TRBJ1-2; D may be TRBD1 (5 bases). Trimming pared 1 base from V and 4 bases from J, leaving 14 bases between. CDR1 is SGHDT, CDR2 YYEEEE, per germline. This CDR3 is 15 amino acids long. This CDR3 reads CASSLLVREGYGYTF. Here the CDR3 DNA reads TGTGCCAGCAGCTTGCTTGTCAGGGAGGGCTATGGCTACACCTTC.

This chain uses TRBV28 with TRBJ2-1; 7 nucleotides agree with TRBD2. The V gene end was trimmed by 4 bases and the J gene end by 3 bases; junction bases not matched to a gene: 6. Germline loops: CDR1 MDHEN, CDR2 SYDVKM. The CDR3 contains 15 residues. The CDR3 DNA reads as TGTGCCAGCAGTTCCGGGCGGGAGCTCTACAATGAGCAGTTCTTC. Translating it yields CASSSGRELYNEQFF.